Below are 21 T cell receptor beta chains sequenced from a single sample in a study of response to subunit inactivated influenza vaccine. TCRdb recomputed calls from the RT-PCR reads with MiXCR, one row per CDR3 protein. The sample shows 540,000 or so distinct CDR3 sequences, roughly 13% of them seen only once. The source material was PBMCs from blood, sampled around seven weeks after vaccination. Source of these receptors: a man aged 50 or older who received an inactivated influenza vaccine.

This clonotype was counted at least ten times. V gene TRBV7-8 combines with J gene TRBJ2-7; D tentatively reads TRBD1 or TRBD2 (5 bases each). CDR3 length equals 15 residues. V shed 6 bases and J shed 2 bases, with 17 bases lying between them. The germline V gene has CDR1 SGHVS and CDR2 FQNEAQ. The CDR3 DNA is TGTGCCAGCAGATTGCACGGGACCGGGGCCTACGAGCAGTACTTC. Translating it yields CASRLHGTGAYEQYF.

This chain connects TRBV11-2 to TRBJ1-1; D uncertain. Trimming pared 5 bases from V and 1 base from J, leaving 11 bases between. This CDR3 is built from 14 residues. Germline V CDR1 and CDR2: SGHAT, FQNNGV. In DNA, the CDR3 is TGTGCCAGCAGCCTTGGGCATGAGAACACTGAAGCTTTCTTT. The encoded protein is CASSLGHENTEAFF.

V usage is TRBV28 and J usage is TRBJ2-3, with 9 bases identical to TRBD1. After removal of 2 bases from V and 4 bases from J, the junction contained 4 bases not matched to a gene. The germline V gene encodes CDR1 MDHEN and CDR2 SYDVKM. There are 15 residues in the CDR3. CDR3 amino acids: CASSLGQGFADTQYF. The CDR3 DNA follows: TGTGCCAGCAGTTTAGGACAGGGGTTCGCAGATACGCAGTATTTT.

The chain carries TRBV7-2 and TRBJ2-3, with D possibly matching TRBD2 (6 bases). Deletions cut 7 bases from V and 3 bases from J, with 17 bases between. The CDR3 sequence is 15 residues long. Germline CDR1 and CDR2: SGHTA and FQGNSA. This CDR3 reads CASKADLGGTDTQYF. CDR3 in DNA: TGTGCCAGCAAGGCAGATCTTGGGGGGACAGATACGCAGTATTTT. Using reference TRBV7-2 and TRBJ2-3 for the parts outside the CDR3, the full variable domain is GAGVSQSPSNKVTEKGKDVELRCDPISGHTALYWYRQSLGQGLEFLIYFQGNSAPDKSGLPSDRFSAERTGGSVSTLTIQRTQQEDSAVYLCASKADLGGTDTQYFGPGTRLTVL.

This clonotype was counted only a few times. This chain connects TRBV20-1 to TRBJ2-3; D is perhaps TRBD2 (5 bases). Trimming stripped 1 base from V and 0 bases from J, with 11 bases between. CDR1 and CDR2 from the germline V gene are DFQATT and SNEGSKA (reference sequence). The CDR3 has 15 amino acids. DNA of the CDR3: TGCAGTGCTAGAGCGAGAGCGGATAGCACAGATACGCAGTATTTT. Its protein is CSARARADSTDTQYF.

This clonotype turned up a few times. CDR3 residues: CASSHPRGELFF. The CDR3 nucleotides read TGTGCCAGCAGCCACCCTCGGGGGGAGCTGTTTTTT. The rearrangement links TRBV3-1 to TRBJ2-2, with unresolved D. Looked up from germline, CDR1 is LGHDT and CDR2 is YNNKEL (reference sequence). V was clipped by 3 bases and J by 8 bases, with 7 bases between them. CDR3 size: 12 residues.

This clonotype appeared a few times. In DNA, the CDR3 is TGTGCCAGCAGTTACGGTCACACGTACTACGAGCAGTACTTC. Protein sequence: CASSYGHTYYEQYF. The chain joins TRBV6-5 to TRBJ2-7; D is uncertain. CDR3 length equals 14 residues. Germline-derived CDR1 and CDR2 are MNHEY and SVGAGI. Trimming removed 2 bases from V and 3 bases from J, with 11 bases in between.

This sequence joins TRBV28 and TRBJ1-1; D perhaps matches TRBD1 (5 bases). This CDR3 comprises 15 residues. CDR1 is MDHEN, CDR2 SYDVKM, per germline. Trimming shortened V by 6 bases and J by 1 base, and 15 bases separated the two germline ends. This chain's CDR3 is CASSRQWGGNTEAFF. For the CDR3, the DNA is TGTGCCAGCAGCCGACAGTGGGGTGGGAACACTGAAGCTTTCTTT.

The genes are TRBV2 and TRBJ1-2, with a weak D call TRBD1 (5 bases). The ends were cut back, 8 bases at V and 5 bases at J, with 15 bases in the middle. The CDR3 contains 13 residues. Germline assignment: CDR1 SNHLY and CDR2 FYNNEI. The CDR3 DNA is TGTGCCAGCGGATTAGGGGCGGAGTATGGCTACACCTTC. This translates into CASGLGAEYGYTF.

The table lists this clonotype with many counts. The chain uses TRBV12-3 or TRBV12-4 and TRBJ2-7; no definite D call. CDR3 length: 12 amino acids. Deletions cut 3 bases from V and 4 bases from J, with 7 bases between. This CDR3 reads CASSLSRYEQYF. The CDR3 nucleotides read TGTGCCAGCAGTTTGTCGCGTTACGAGCAGTACTTC.

The sample holds a few counts of this clonotype. The chain combines TRBV5-1 with TRBJ2-5; TRBD1 is a possible D gene (7 bases). The CDR3 extends over 15 amino acids. Trimming stripped 6 bases from V and 1 base from J, with 16 bases between. Germline CDR1 and CDR2: SGHRS and YFSETQ. In nucleotides, the CDR3 is TGCGCCAGCACACGACAGGGAGGCGCCCAAGAGACCCAGTACTTC. Translation gives CASTRQGGAQETQYF.

The rearrangement links TRBV7-2 to TRBJ1-2; D not certain. The CDR3 contains 13 residues. Trimming removed 0 bases from V and 13 bases from J, with 15 bases in between. Per the germline V gene, CDR1 is SGHTA and CDR2 is FQGNSA. In nucleotides, the CDR3 is TGTGCCAGCAGCTTAGCTATTTCGGACCTCTTCACCTTC. This translates into CASSLAISDLFTF.

This clonotype was seen more than once but under ten times. The genes are TRBV20-1 and TRBJ2-7; the D is unclear. Trimming cost V 0 bases and J 2 bases, with 5 bases left between them. The CDR3 is 12 amino acids. Per germline, CDR1 DFQATT and CDR2 SNEGSKA (reference sequence). This chain's CDR3 is CSAREPAYEQYF. As DNA, the CDR3 is TGCAGTGCTAGAGAACCGGCCTACGAGCAGTACTTC.

The rearrangement links TRBV7-9 to TRBJ2-5; 8 nucleotides agree with TRBD2. CDR1 is SEHNR and CDR2 is FQNEAQ in the germline V gene (reference sequence). This CDR3 comprises 16 residues. Losses at the gene ends were 3 bases for V and 5 bases for J; bases not matched to a gene: 11. The CDR3 DNA sequence: TGTGCCAGCAGCTTGCTAACGGGGGGGCGTGCGGAGACCCAGTACTTC. Translating gives CASSLLTGGRAETQYF.

This clonotype was observed a handful of times. The J gene is TRBJ2-1, the V gene TRBV7-2, with TRBD2 as a possible D gene (5 bases). The germline CDR1 and CDR2 sequences are SGHTA and FQGNSA. V lost 5 bases to trimming and J lost 3 bases, with 11 bases between them. This CDR3 is 14 amino acids long. The CDR3 nucleotides read TGTGCCAGCAGCCCGGGCCGGGACTACAATGAGCAGTTCTTC. Its translation is CASSPGRDYNEQFF. The full variable domain, with the rest looked up from reference TRBV7-2 and TRBJ2-1, is GAGVSQSPSNKVTEKGKDVELRCDPISGHTALYWYRQSLGQGLEFLIYFQGNSAPDKSGLPSDRFSAERTGGSVSTLTIQRTQQEDSAVYLCASSPGRDYNEQFFGPGTRLTVL.

This clonotype was observed many times. This chain joins TRBV12-3 or TRBV12-4 and TRBJ2-7, with a possible D match to TRBD2 (7 bases). With 10 bases removed from V and 0 bases from J, the gap between germline ends came to 19 bases. The CDR3 is made up of 15 amino acids. The CDR3 loop reads CATAKGGVSSYEQYF. The CDR3 DNA reads as TGTGCCACCGCTAAAGGGGGGGTTAGCTCCTACGAGCAGTACTTC.

This clonotype has at least ten counts. The genes are TRBV7-2 and TRBJ2-1; D remains ambiguous. V lost 5 bases to trimming and J lost 1 base, with 9 bases between them. Germline loops: CDR1 SGHTA, CDR2 FQGNSA. There are 14 residues in the CDR3. CDR3 region: CASSPPGSYNEQFF. DNA of the CDR3: TGTGCCAGCAGCCCTCCCGGATCCTACAATGAGCAGTTCTTC.

The chain couples TRBV7-2 to TRBJ2-7, with D possibly TRBD1 on 6 matching bases. V was clipped by 4 bases and J by 7 bases, with 17 bases between them. The CDR3 length is 14 residues. Germline lookup yields CDR1 SGHTA and CDR2 FQGNSA. The CDR3, as DNA: TGTGCCAGCAGCTGGACCTCAGGGGTTGGTGAGCAGTACTTC. Amino acid sequence: CASSWTSGVGEQYF.

As to this clonotype: A much larger clonotype is one base distant, so this may be a read error. CDR3 coding DNA: TGTGCCCGCAGTGGTCTTGGTGGGGAGGGTTCCTACAATGAGCAGTTCTTC. Translated, it gives CARSGLGGEGSYNEQFF. This sequence joins TRBV2 and TRBJ2-1; TRBD2 matches at 7 bases. In germline, CDR1 is SNHLY, CDR2 FYNNEI. This CDR3 region has 17 residues.

This clonotype was seen a few times. V and J are TRBV28 and TRBJ2-2; 7 nucleotides line up with TRBD2. Trimming cost V 3 bases and J 4 bases; bases outside gene matches: 17. The CDR3 extends over 19 amino acids. Looked up from germline, CDR1 is MDHEN and CDR2 is SYDVKM. The CDR3 nucleotides are TGTGCCAGCAGTTTGCTAGGTGGTCTAGCGGAGATCCTCACCGGGGAGCTGTTTTTT. It is translated as CASSLLGGLAEILTGELFF.

This clonotype was observed a few times. The V gene is TRBV20-1, the J gene TRBJ2-2, with TRBD2 matching over 7 bases. J lost 1 base, V lost 4 bases, and 9 bases had no gene match. The CDR3 is 16 amino acids. Germline CDR1 and CDR2: DFQATT and SNEGSKA (reference sequence). The CDR3 nucleotides are TGCAGTGCTAACGACCGGGACTACCTGAACACCGGGGAGCTGTTTTTT. Amino acid sequence: CSANDRDYLNTGELFF.